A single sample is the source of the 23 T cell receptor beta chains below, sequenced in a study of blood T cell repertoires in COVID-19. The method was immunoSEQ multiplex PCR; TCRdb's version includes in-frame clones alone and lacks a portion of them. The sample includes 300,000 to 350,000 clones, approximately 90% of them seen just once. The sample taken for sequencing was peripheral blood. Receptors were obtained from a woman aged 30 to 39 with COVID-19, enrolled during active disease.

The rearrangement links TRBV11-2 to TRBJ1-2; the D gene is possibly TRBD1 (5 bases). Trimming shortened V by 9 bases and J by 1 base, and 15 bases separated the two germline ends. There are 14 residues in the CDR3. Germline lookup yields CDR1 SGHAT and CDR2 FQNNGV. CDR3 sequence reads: CASKTGQINYGYTF. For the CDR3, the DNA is TGTGCCAGTAAAACAGGCCAGATTAACTATGGCTACACCTTC. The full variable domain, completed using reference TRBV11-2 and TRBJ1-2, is EAGVAQSPRYKIIEKRQSVAFWCNPISGHATLYWYQQILGQGPKLLIQFQNNGVVDDSQLPKDRFSAERLKGVDSTLKIQPAKLEDSAVYLCASKTGQINYGYTFGSGTRLTVV.

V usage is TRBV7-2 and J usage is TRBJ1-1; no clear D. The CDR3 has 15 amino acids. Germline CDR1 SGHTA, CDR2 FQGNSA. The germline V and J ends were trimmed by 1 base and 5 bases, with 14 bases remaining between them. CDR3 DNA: TGTGCCAGCAGCTTAGTCTCCCTCGGGAGGACTGAAGCTTTCTTT. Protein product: CASSLVSLGRTEAFF.

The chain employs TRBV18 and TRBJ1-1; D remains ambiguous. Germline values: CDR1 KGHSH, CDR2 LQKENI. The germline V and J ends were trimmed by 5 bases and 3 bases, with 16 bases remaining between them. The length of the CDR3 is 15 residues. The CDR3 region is CASSRNGARDTEAFF. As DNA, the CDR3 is TGTGCCAGCTCAAGAAATGGTGCTCGCGACACTGAAGCTTTCTTT.

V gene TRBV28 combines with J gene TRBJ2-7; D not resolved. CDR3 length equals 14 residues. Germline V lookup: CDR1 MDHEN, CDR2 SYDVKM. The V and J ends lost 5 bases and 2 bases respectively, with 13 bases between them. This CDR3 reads CASSTRLKTYEQYV. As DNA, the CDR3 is TGTGCCAGCAGTACACGACTGAAAACCTACGAGCAGTACGTC.

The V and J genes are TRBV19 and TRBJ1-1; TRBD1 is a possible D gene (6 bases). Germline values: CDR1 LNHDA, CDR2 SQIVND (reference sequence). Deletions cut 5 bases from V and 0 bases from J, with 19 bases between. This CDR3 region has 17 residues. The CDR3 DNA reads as TGTGCCAGTAGTCTACCCCGACAGACAGGCCTGAACACTGAAGCTTTCTTT. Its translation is CASSLPRQTGLNTEAFF.

The CDR3 loop is CASSVGTPNTEAFF. The DNA of the CDR3 is TGTGCCAGCAGTGTCGGGACACCAAACACTGAAGCTTTCTTT. The J gene is TRBJ1-1, the V gene TRBV2; the D gene is possibly TRBD1 (6 bases). The CDR3 contains 14 residues. Germline CDR1 and CDR2: SNHLY and FYNNEI. Between the trimmed V and J ends, which lost 4 bases and 2 bases, there was a span of 11 bases.

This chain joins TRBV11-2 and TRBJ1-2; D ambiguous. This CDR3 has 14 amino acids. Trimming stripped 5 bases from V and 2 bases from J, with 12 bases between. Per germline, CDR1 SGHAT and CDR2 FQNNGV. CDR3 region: CASSITPENYGYTF. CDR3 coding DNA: TGTGCCAGCAGCATCACCCCAGAAAACTATGGCTACACCTTC.

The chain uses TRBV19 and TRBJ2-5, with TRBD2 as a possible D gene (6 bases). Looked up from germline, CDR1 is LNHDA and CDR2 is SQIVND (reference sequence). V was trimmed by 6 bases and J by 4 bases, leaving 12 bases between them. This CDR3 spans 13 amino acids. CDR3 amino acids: CASSPGGRETQYF. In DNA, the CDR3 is TGTGCCAGTAGCCCCGGAGGGAGAGAGACCCAGTACTTC. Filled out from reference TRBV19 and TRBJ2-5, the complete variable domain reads DGGITQSPKYLFRKEGQNVTLSCEQNLNHDAMYWYRQDPGQGLRLIYYSQIVNDFQKGDIAEGYSVSREKKESFPLTVTSAQKNPTAFYLCASSPGGRETQYFGPGTRLLVL.

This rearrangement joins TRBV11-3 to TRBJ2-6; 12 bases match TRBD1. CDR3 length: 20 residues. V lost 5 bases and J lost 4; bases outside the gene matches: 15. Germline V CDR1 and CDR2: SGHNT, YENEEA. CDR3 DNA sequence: TGTGCCAGCAGCCCAGGGGCGAGGGACAGGGGGCGAGAGGGGGCCAACGTCCTGACTTTC. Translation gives CASSPGARDRGREGANVLTF.

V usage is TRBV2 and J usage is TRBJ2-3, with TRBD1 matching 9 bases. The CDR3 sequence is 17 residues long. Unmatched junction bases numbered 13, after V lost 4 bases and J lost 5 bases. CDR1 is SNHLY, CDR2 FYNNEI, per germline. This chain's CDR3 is CASSAGDWTGAGDTQYF. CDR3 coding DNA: TGTGCCAGCAGTGCAGGGGATTGGACAGGGGCGGGAGATACGCAGTATTTT. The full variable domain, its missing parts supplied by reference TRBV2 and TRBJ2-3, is EPEVTQTPSHQVTQMGQEVILRCVPISNHLYFYWYRQILGQKVEFLVSFYNNEISEKSEIFDDQFSVERPDGSNFTLKIRSTKLEDSAMYFCASSAGDWTGAGDTQYFGPGTRLTVL.

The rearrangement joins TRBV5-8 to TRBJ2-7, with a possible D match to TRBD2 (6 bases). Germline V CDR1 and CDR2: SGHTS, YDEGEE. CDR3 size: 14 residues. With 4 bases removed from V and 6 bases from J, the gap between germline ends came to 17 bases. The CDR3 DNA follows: TGTGCCAGCAGCCCCTGGGGGGTGTCGAGCGAGCAGTACGTC. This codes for CASSPWGVSSEQYV.

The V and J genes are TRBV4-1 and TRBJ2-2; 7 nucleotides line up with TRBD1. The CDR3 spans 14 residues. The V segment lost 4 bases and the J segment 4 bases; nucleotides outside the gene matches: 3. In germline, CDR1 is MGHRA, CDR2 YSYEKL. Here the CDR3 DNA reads TGCGCCAGCAGCCCGGGACAGCTCACCGGGGAGCTGTTTTTT. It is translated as CASSPGQLTGELFF.

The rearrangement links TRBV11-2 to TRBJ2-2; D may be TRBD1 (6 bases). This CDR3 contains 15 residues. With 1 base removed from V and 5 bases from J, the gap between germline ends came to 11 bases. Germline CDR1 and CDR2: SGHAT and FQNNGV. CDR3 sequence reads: CASSLANRETGELFF. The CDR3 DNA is TGTGCCAGCAGCTTAGCGAACAGGGAAACCGGGGAGCTGTTTTTT.

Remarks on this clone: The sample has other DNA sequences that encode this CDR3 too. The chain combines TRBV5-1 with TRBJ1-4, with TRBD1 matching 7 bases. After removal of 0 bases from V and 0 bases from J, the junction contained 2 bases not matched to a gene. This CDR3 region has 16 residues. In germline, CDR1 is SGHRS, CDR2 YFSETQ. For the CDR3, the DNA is TGCGCCAGCAGCTTGGGACAGGGTGCAACTAATGAAAAACTGTTTTTT. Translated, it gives CASSLGQGATNEKLFF. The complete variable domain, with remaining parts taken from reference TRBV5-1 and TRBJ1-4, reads KAGVTQTPRYLIKTRGQQVTLSCSPISGHRSVSWYQQTPGQGLQFLFEYFSETQRNKGNFPGRFSGRQFSNSRSEMNVSTLELGDSALYLCASSLGQGATNEKLFFGSGTQLSVL.

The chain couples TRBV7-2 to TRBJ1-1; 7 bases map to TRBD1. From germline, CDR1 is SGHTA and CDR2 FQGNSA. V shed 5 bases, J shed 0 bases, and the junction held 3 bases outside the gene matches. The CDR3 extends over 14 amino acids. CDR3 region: CASSEGQLNTEAFF. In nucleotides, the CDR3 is TGTGCCAGCAGCGAGGGACAGCTGAACACTGAAGCTTTCTTT.

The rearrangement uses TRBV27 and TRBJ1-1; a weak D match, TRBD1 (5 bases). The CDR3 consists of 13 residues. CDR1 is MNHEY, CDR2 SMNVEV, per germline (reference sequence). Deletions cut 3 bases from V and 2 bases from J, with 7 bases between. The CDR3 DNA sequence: TGTGCCAGCAGTTTGACAGCCAACACTGAAGCTTTCTTT. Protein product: CASSLTANTEAFF.

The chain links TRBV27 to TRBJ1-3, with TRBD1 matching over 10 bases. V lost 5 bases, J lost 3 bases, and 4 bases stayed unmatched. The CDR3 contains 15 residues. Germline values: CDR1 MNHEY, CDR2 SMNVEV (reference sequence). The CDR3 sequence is CASSRDRGNGNTIYF. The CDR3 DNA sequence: TGTGCCAGCAGTCGGGACAGGGGTAATGGAAACACCATATATTTT.

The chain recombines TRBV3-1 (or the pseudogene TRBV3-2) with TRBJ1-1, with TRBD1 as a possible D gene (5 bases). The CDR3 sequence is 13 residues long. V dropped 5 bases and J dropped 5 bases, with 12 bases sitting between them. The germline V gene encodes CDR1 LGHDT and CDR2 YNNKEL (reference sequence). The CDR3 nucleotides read TGTGCCAGCAGCGGGGACTATCGAACTGAAGCTTTCTTT. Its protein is CASSGDYRTEAFF.

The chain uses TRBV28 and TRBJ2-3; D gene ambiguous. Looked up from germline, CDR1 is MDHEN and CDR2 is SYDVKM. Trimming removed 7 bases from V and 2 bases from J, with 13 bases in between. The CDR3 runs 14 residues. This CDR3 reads CASTEEVNTDTQYF. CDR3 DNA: TGTGCCAGCACCGAAGAGGTGAACACAGATACGCAGTATTTT.

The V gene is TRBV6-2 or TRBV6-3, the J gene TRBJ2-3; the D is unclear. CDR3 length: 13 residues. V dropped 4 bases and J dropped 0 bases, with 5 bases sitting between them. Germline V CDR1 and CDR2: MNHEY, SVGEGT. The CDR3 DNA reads TGTGCCAGCAGTTTTCTTAGCACAGATACGCAGTATTTT. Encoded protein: CASSFLSTDTQYF.

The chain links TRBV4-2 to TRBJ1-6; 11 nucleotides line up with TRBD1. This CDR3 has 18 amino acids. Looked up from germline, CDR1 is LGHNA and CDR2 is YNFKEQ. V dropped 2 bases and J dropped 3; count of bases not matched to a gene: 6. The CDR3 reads CASSQTAGTGGYNSPLHF. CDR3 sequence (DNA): TGTGCCAGCAGCCAAACCGCCGGGACAGGGGGCTATAATTCACCCCTCCACTTT.

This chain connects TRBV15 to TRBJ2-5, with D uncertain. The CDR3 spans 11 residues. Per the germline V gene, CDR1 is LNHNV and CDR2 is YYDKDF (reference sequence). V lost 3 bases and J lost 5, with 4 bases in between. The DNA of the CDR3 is TGTGCCACCAGCAGGCGGGAGACCCAGTACTTC. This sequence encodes CATSRRETQYF. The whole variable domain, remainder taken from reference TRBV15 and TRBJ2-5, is DAMVIQNPRYQVTQFGKPVTLSCSQTLNHNVMYWYQQKSSQAPKLLFHYYDKDFNNEADTPDNFQSRRPNTSFCFLDIRSPGLGDTAMYLCATSRRETQYFGPGTRLLVL.

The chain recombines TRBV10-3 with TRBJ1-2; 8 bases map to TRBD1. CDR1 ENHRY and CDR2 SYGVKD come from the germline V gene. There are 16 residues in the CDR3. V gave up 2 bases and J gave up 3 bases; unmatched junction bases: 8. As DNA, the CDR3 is TGTGCCATCAGTGAGACAGGGGGTGTCATTGACTATGGCTACACCTTC. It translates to CAISETGGVIDYGYTF.